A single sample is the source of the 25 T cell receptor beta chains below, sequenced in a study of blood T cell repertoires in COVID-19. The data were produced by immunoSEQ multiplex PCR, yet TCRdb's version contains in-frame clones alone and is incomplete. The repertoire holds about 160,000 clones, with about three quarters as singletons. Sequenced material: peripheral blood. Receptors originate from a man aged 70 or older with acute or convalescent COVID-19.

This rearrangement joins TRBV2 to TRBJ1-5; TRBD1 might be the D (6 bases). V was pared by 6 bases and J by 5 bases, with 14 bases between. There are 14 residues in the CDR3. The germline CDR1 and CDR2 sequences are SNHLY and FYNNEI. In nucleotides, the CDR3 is TGTGCCAGCAGACCAGGGGATGGGCATCAGCCCCAGCATTTT. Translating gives CASRPGDGHQPQHF.

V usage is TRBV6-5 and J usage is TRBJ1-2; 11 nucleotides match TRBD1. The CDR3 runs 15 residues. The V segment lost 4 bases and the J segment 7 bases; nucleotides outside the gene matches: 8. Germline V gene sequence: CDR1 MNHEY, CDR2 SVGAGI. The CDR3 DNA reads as TGTGCCAGCAGTTCCGCGGGACAGGGGGAGGCTGGCTACACCTTC. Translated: CASSSAGQGEAGYTF.

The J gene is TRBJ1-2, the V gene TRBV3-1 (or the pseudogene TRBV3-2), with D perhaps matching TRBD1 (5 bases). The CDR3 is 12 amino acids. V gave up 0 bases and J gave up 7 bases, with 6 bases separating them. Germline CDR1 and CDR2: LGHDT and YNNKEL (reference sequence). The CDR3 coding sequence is TGTGCCAGCAGCCAAGAGGACATTGGCTACACCTTC. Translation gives CASSQEDIGYTF.

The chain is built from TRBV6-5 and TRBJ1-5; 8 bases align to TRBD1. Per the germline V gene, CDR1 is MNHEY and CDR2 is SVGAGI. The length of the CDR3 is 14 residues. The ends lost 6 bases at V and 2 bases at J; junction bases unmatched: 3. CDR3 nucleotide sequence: TGTGCCAGCAGGGCAGGGGGCGGCAATCAGCCCCAGCATTTT. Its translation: CASRAGGGNQPQHF.

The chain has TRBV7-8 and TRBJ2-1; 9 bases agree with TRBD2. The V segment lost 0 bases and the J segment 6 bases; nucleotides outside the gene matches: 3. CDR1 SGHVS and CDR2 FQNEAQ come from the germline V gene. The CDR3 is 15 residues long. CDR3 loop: CASSLAGLAINEQFF. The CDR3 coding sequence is TGTGCCAGCAGCTTAGCGGGACTAGCCATCAATGAGCAGTTCTTC. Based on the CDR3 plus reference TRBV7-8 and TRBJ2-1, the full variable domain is GAGVSQSPRYKVAKRGQDVALRCDPISGHVSLFWYQQALGQGPEFLTYFQNEAQLDKSGLPSDRFFAERPEGSVSTLKIQRTQQEDSAVYLCASSLAGLAINEQFFGPGTRLTVL.

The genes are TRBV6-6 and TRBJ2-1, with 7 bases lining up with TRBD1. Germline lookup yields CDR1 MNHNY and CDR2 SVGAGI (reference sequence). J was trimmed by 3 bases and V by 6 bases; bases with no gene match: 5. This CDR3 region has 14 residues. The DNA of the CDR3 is TGTGCCAGCAGCGGGACAGCCAACTACAATGAGCAGTTCTTC. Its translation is CASSGTANYNEQFF.

CDR3 in DNA: TGTGCCAGTAGCTTACAGGGTGCAACTAATGAAAAACTGTTTTTT. Its protein product is CASSLQGATNEKLFF. V is TRBV19 and J is TRBJ1-4; TRBD1 is a possible D gene (6 bases). The germline V gene has CDR1 LNHDA and CDR2 SQIVND (reference sequence). This CDR3 comprises 15 residues. Trimming took 6 bases from V and 0 from J, leaving 11 bases between them.

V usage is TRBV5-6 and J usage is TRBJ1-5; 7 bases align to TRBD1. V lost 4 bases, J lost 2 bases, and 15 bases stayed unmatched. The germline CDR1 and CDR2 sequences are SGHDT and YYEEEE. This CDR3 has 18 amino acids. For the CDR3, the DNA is TGTGCCAGCAGCCAAATGACAGGGATGGTCAGGGGCAATCAGCCCCAGCATTTT. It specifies CASSQMTGMVRGNQPQHF.

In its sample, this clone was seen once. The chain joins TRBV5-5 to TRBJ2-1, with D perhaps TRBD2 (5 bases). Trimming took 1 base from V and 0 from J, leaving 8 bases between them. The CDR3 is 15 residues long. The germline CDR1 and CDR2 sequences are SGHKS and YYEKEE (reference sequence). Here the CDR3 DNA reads TGTGCCAGCAGCTTGCTGGGGAGCTCCTACAATGAGCAGTTCTTC. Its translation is CASSLLGSSYNEQFF.

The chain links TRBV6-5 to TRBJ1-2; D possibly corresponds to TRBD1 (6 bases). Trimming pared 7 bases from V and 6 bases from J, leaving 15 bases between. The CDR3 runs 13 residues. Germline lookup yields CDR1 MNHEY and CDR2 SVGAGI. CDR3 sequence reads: CASTPQGTHGYTF. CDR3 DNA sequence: TGTGCCAGCACCCCACAGGGAACCCATGGCTACACCTTC.

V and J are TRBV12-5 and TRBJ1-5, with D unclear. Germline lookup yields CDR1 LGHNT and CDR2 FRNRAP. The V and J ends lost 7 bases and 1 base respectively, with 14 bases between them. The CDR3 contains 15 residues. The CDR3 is CASAAGGPSNQPQHF. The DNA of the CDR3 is TGTGCTAGTGCCGCGGGAGGCCCGAGCAATCAGCCCCAGCATTTT.

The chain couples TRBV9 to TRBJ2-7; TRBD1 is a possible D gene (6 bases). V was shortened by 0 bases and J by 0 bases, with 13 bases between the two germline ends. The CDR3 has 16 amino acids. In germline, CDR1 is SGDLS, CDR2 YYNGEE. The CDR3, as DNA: TGTGCCAGCAGCGTAGCTGGGGGCGCCCCCTCCTACGAGCAGTACTTC. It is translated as CASSVAGGAPSYEQYF.

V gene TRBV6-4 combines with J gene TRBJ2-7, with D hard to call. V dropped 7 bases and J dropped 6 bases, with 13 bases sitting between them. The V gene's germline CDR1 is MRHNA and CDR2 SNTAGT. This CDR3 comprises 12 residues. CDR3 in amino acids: CASKPQTLEQYF. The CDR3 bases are TGTGCCAGCAAGCCGCAAACCCTCGAGCAGTACTTC.

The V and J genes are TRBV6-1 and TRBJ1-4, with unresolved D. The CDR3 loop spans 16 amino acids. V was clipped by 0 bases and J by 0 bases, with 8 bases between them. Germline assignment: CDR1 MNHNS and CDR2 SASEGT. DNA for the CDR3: TGTGCCAGCAGTGAAGCGTTCCGGGCAACTAATGAAAAACTGTTTTTT. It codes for CASSEAFRATNEKLFF.

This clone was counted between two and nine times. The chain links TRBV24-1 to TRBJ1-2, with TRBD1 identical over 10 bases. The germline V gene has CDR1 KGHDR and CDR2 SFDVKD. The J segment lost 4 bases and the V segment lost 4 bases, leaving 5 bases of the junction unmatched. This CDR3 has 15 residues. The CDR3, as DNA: TGTGCCACCAGTGACCCGACAGGGGGCGGCTATGGCTACACCTTC. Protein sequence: CATSDPTGGGYGYTF.

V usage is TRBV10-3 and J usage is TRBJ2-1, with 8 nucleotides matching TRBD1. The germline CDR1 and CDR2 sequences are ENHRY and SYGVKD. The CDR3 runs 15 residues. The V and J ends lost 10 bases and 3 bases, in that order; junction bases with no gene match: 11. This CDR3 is CATRTGGPDYNEQFF. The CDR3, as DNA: TGTGCCACTCGTACAGGGGGGCCTGACTACAATGAGCAGTTCTTC.

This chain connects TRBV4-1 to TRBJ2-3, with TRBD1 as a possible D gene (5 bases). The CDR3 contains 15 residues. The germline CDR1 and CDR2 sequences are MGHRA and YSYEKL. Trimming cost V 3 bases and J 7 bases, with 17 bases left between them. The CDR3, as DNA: TGCGCCAGCAGCCACGTGGGGCCCTTCATGAATACGCAGTATTTT. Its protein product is CASSHVGPFMNTQYF.

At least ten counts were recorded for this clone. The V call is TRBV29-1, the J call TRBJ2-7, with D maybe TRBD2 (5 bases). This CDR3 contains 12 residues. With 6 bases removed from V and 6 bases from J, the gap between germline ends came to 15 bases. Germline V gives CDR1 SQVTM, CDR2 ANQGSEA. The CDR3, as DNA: TGCAGCGTGGGAGAAGGTGGGTCCGAGCAGTACTTC. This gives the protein CSVGEGGSEQYF.

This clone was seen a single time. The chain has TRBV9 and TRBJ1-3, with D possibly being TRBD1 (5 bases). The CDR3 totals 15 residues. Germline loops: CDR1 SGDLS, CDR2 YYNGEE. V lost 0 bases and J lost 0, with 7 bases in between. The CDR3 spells CASSVVGGSGNTIYF. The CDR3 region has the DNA TGTGCCAGCAGCGTAGTGGGGGGCTCTGGAAACACCATATATTTT.

Written as DNA, the CDR3 is TGCGCCAGCAGTCACGGACAGGGTAGAACCGGGGAGCTGTTTTTT. Protein product: CASSHGQGRTGELFF. The chain links TRBV5-1 to TRBJ2-2; TRBD1 matches at 8 bases. Germline V gene sequence: CDR1 SGHRS, CDR2 YFSETQ. This CDR3 comprises 15 residues. Trimming removed 5 bases from V and 5 bases from J; junction bases left unmatched: 8.

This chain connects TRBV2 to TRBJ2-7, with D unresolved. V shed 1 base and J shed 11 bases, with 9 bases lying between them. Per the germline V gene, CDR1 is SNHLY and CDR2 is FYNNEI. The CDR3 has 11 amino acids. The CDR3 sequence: CASSEDTTKYF. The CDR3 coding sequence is TGTGCCAGCAGTGAAGATACTACAAAGTACTTC.

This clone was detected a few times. The CDR3 loop is CASSPDRGSYNEQFF. CDR3 bases: TGTGCCAGCAGTCCGGACAGGGGCTCCTACAATGAGCAGTTCTTC. The J gene is TRBJ2-1, the V gene TRBV6-4, with TRBD1 matching 9 bases. Germline CDR1 MRHNA, CDR2 SNTAGT. The ends lost 5 bases at V and 0 bases at J; junction bases unmatched: 2. The CDR3 totals 15 residues.

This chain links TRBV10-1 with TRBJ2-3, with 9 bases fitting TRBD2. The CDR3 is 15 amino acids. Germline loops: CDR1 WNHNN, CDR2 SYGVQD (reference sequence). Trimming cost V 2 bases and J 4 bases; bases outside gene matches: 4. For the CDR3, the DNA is TGCGCCAGCAGTGAGGGGCGGGGGGGTCCAGATACGCAGTATTTT. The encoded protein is CASSEGRGGPDTQYF.

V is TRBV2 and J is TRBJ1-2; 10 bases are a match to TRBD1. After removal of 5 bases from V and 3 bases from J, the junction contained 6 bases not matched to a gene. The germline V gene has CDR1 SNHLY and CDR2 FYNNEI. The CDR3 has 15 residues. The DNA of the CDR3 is TGTGCCAGCAGTTCCCCGGGACAGGGGCACTATGGCTACACCTTC. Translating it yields CASSSPGQGHYGYTF.

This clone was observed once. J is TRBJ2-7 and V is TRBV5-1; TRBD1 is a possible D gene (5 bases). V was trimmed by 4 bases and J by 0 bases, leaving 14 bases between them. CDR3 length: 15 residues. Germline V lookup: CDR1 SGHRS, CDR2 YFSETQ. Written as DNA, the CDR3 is TGCGCCAGCAGCCCGACAGCCACAAGCTCCTACGAGCAGTACTTC. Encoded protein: CASSPTATSSYEQYF.